This T cell receptor beta chain was identified in a study of T cell repertoires in cytomegalovirus infection. Looking at the study overall: It was the public TCR beta signatures that indicated both CMV infection and matching HLA type. Findings and caveats of the study: People with CMV and the relevant HLA were identified by cumulative public TCR beta family frequency. What dominated the ex vivo response were HLA-C-restricted CMV-specific TCR beta clonotypes.

Turning to this clonotype: Its cognate antigen is unknown.

TCRdb redid the calling of the reads with MiXCR, one entry per CDR3 protein. The data hold approximately 170,000 distinct CDR3 sequences, with about 15% observed a single time. CDR1 and CDR2 (germline): LGHNA, YNFKEQ. The V and J ends lost 0 bases and 2 bases respectively, with 8 bases between them. The CDR3 runs to 14 residues. The source is a human donor in good health (CMV status not recorded). Some clones in this sample may be carry-over from other donors' samples. The chain has TRBV4-2 and TRBJ2-7; TRBD2 might be the D (6 bases). The sequenced sample was CD8+ T cells from PBMCs. CDR3 bases: TGTGCCAGCAGCCAAGATGGGGGGACCTACGAGCAGTACTTC. Its translation: CASSQDGGTYEQYF.